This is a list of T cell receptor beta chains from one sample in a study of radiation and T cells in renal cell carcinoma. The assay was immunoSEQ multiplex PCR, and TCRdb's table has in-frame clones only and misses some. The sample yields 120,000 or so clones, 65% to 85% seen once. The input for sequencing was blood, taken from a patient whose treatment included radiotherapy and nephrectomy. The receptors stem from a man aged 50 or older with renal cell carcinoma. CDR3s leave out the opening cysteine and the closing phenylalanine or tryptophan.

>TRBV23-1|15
ASSQSAGRCGADTQY
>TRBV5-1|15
ASSLYGQSSGANVLT
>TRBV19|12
ASRTGTGEYGYT
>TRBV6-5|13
ASSYSYRGLVKLF
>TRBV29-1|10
SVARGGQPQH
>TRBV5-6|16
ASSLEADRGRRGNEQF
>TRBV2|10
ASTPGRDEAF
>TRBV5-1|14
ASSYKPGQGGDEAF
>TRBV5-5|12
ASSMGNGDSPLH
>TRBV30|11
AWSRDWGEKLF
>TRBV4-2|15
ASSQRAGEPRSGELF
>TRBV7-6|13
ASSSTPDRNYEQY
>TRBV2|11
ASSLDGNYGYT
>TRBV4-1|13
ASSERARGKDEQY
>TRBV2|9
ASSEFQPKD
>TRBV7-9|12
ASSFPQGTTEAF
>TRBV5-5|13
ASSSPGYDSYEQY
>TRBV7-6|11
ASSPDTNQPQH